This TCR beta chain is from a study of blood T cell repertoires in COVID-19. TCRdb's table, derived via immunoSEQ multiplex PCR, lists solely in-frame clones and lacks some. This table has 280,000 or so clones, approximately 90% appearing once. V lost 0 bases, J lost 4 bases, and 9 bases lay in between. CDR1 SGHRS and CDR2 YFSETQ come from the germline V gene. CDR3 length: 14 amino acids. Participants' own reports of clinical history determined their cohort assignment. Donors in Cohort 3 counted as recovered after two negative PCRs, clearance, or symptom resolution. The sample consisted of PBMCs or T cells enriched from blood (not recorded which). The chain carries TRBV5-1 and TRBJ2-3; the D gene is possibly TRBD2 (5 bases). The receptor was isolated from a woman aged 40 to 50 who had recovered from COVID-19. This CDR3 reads CASSLVGEADTQYF. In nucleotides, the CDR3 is TGCGCCAGCAGCTTGGTGGGAGAAGCAGATACGCAGTATTTT.